The following is a T cell receptor (beta chain) sequence with its context. Each recovered donor of Cohort 3 presented with two negative PCRs, clearance, or symptom resolution. This sample was taken from a study of blood T cell repertoires in COVID-19. Study context: Samples representing acute and convalescent COVID-19 were sourced from the United States, Italy and Spain. PBMCs, B-cell-depleted T cells, or T cells provided the cDNA or gDNA that made up the material.

Repertoires were generated with immunoSEQ multiplex PCR, while TCRdb's copy carries only in-frame clones and drops some. The data hold over 250,000 clones, with approximately 86% observed a single time. The length of the CDR3 is 16 residues. Per the germline V gene, CDR1 is SGHKS and CDR2 is YYEKEE (reference sequence). Trimming stripped 1 base from V and 4 bases from J, with 18 bases between. This chain links TRBV5-5 with TRBJ2-7; D possibly corresponds to TRBD1 (5 bases). The TCR was taken from a woman aged 18-29 years who had recovered from COVID-19. Sequencing was carried out using PBMCs or T cells enriched from blood (not recorded which). The CDR3 nucleotides are TGTGCCAGCAGCTTGTCCAGGGAACTTATAGAATACGAGCAGTACTTC. Translation gives CASSLSRELIEYEQYF.